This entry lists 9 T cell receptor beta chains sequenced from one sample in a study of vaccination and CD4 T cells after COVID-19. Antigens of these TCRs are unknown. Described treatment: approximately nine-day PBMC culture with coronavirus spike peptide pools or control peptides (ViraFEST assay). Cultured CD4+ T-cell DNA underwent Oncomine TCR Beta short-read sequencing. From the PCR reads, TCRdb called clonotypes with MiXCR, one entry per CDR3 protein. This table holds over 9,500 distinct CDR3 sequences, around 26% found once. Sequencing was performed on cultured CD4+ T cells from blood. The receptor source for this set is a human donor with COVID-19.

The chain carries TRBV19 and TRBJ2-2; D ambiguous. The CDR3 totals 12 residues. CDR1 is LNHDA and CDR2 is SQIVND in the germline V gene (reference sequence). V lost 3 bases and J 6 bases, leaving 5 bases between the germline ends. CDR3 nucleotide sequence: TGTGCCAGTAGTATGATCCCCGGGGAGCTGTTTTTT. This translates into CASSMIPGELFF.

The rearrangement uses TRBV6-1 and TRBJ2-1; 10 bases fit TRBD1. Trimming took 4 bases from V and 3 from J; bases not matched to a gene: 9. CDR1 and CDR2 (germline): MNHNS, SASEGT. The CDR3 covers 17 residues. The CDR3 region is CASSARDRGPRYNEQFF. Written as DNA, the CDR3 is TGTGCCAGCAGTGCCCGGGACAGGGGACCCCGCTACAATGAGCAGTTCTTC.

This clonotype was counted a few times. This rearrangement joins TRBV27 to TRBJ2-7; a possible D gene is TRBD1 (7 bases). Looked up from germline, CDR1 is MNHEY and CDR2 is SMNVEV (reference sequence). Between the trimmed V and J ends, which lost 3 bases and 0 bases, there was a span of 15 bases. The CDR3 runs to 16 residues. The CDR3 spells CASSFIGGDSSYEQYF. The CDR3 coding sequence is TGTGCCAGCAGTTTCATCGGAGGGGACAGCTCCTACGAGCAGTACTTC.

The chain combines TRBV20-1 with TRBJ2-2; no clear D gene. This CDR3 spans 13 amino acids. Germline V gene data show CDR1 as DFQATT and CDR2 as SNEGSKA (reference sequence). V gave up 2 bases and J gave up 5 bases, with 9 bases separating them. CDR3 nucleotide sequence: TGCAGTGCTAGATTCGTAGTGACCGGGGAGCTGTTTTTT. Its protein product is CSARFVVTGELFF.

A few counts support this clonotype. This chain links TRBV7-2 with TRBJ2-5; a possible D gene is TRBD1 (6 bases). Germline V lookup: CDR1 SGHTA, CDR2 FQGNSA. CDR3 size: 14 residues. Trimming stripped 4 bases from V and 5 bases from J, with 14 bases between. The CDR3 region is CASSYRARVETQYF. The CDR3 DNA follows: TGTGCCAGCAGCTACAGGGCCCGGGTGGAGACCCAGTACTTC.

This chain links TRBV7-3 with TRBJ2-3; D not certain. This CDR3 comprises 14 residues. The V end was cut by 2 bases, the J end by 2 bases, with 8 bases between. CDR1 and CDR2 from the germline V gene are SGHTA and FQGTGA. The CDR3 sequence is CASSLGLDTDTQYF. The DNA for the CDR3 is TGTGCCAGCAGCTTAGGCCTAGACACAGATACGCAGTATTTT.

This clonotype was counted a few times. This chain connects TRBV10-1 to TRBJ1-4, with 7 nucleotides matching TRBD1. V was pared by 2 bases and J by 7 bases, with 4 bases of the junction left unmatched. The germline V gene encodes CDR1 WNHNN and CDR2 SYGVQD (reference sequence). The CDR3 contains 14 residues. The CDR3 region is CASSERAGGEKLFF. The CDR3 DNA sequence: TGCGCCAGCAGTGAGAGGGCAGGGGGTGAAAAACTGTTTTTT.

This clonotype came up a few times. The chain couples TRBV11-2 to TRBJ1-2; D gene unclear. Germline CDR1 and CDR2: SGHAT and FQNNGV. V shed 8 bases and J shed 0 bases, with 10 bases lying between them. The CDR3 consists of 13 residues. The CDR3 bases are TGTGCCAGCCGCCCTTCTGCTAACTATGGCTACACCTTC. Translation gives CASRPSANYGYTF.

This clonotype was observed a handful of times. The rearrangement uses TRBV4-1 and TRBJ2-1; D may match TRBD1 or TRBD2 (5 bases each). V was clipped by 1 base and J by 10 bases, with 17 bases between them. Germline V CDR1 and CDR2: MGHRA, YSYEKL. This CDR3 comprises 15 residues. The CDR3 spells CASSQATGRGREQFF. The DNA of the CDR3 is TGCGCCAGCAGCCAAGCGACGGGGCGCGGACGAGAGCAGTTCTTC.